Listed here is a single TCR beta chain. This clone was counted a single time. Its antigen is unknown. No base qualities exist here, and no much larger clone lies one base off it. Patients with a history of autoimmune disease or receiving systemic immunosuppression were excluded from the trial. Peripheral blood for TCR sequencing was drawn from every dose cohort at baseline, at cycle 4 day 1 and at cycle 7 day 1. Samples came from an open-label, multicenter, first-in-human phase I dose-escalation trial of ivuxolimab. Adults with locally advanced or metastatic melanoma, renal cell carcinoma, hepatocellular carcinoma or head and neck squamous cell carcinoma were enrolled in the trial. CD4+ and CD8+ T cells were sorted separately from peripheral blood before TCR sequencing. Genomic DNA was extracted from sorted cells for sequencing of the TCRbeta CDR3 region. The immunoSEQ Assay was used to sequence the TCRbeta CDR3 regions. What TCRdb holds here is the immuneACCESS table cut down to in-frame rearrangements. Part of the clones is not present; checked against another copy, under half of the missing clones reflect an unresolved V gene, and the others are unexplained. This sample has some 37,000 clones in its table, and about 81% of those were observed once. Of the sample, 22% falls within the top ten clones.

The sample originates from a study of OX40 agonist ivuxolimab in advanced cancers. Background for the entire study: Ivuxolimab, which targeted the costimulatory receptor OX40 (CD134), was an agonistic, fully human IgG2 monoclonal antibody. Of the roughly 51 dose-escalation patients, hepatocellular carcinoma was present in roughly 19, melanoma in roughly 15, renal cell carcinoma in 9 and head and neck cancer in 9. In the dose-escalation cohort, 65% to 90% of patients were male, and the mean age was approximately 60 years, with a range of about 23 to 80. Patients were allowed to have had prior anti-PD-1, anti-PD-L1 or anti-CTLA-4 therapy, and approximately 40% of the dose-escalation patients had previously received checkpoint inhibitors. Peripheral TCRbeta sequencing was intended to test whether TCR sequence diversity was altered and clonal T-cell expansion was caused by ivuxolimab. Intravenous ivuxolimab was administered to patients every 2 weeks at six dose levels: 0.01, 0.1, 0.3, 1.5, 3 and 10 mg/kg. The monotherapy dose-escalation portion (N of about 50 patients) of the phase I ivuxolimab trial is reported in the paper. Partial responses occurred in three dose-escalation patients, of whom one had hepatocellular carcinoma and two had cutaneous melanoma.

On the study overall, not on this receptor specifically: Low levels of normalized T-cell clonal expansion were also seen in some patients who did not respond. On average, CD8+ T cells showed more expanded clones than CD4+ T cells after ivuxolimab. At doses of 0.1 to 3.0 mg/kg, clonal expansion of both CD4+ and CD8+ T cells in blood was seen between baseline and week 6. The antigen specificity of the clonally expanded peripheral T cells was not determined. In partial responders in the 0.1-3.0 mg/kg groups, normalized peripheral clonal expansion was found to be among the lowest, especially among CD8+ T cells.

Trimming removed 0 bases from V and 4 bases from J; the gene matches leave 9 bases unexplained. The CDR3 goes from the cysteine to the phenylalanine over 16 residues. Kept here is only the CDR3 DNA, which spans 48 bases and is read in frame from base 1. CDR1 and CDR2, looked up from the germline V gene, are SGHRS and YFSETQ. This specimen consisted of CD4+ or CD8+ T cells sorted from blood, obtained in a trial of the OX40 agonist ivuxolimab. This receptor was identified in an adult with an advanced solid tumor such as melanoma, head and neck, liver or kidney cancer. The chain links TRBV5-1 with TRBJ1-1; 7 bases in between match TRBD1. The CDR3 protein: CASSLEGGGGVTEAFF. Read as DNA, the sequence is TGCGCCAGCAGCTTGGAAGGAGGAGGGGGCGTCACTGAAGCTTTCTTT.